These 7 T cell receptor beta chains originate from one sample sequenced in a study of molecular identifiers for immune sequencing clone quantification. TCRdb re-called the PCR reads with MiXCR, one entry per CDR3 protein. The table shows 85,000 to 100,000 distinct CDR3 sequences, with 20% to 25% occurring only once. The sequencing input was naive CD8+ T cells from blood, with Jurkat cell RNA spiked in. Subset noted: FACS-sorted CD8+CD4-CCR7+CD45RA+ naive T cells. The receptors derive from a human donor in good health. Some libraries in this study had Jurkat cell RNA spiked in.

This clonotype was recorded at least ten times. This chain joins TRBV4-1 and TRBJ2-1; D gene ambiguous. The V and J ends lost 1 base and 9 bases respectively, with 7 bases between them. The CDR3 is 12 amino acids. Germline V gene data show CDR1 as MGHRA and CDR2 as YSYEKL. Here the CDR3 reads CASSQGDSEQFF. DNA for the CDR3: TGCGCCAGCAGCCAAGGGGATTCTGAGCAGTTCTTC.

Concerning this clonotype itself: The CDR3 end shows no conserved phenylalanine or tryptophan, and so a read error is likely. The V gene is TRBV7-6, the J gene TRBJ2-3, with D possibly being TRBD2 (6 bases). V was pared by 5 bases and J by 7 bases, with 10 bases between. CDR3 size: 12 residues. Looked up from germline, CDR1 is SGHVS and CDR2 is FNYEAQ. The CDR3 reads CASSPGGYTQYS. CDR3 nucleotides: TGTGCCAGCAGCCCTGGGGGGTATACGCAGTATTCT.

This clonotype was counted ten times or more. This chain joins TRBV7-2 and TRBJ1-1; the D gene is possibly TRBD1 (6 bases). Germline V CDR1 and CDR2: SGHTA, FQGNSA. The CDR3 spans 15 residues. V shed 1 base and J shed 4 bases, with 13 bases lying between them. CDR3 DNA: TGTGCCAGCAGCTTAGAGGGGGTCGGGGGCACTGAAGCTTTCTTT. Translated: CASSLEGVGGTEAFF.

As for this clonotype: A junction end diverges from the germline sequence, so it may reflect a read error. The V gene is TRBV5-6, the J gene TRBJ1-1, with D possibly matching TRBD1 (5 bases). The germline gives CDR1 SGHDT, CDR2 YYEEEE. This CDR3 has 13 amino acids. DNA for the CDR3: TGTGCCACCAGCTTGGGGGGGGGGACTGAAGCTTTCTTT. Protein product: CATSLGGGTEAFF. Full variable domain (missing parts from reference TRBV5-6 and TRBJ1-1): DAGVTQSPTHLIKTRGQQVTLRCSPKSGHDTVSWYQQALGQGPQFIFQYYEEEERQRGNFPDRFSGHQFPNYSSELNVNALLLGDSALYLCATSLGGGTEAFFGQGTRLTVV.

This clonotype was observed at least ten times. The genes are TRBV6-5 and TRBJ1-1; D possibly corresponds to TRBD1 (5 bases). Germline V gives CDR1 MNHEY, CDR2 SVGAGI. The CDR3 consists of 16 residues. The V end was cut by 3 bases, the J end by 3 bases, with 17 bases between. CDR3 sequence reads: CASSYGVGGGDTEAFF. The CDR3 DNA sequence: TGTGCCAGCAGTTATGGAGTCGGGGGTGGTGACACTGAAGCTTTCTTT.

This clonotype was seen many times. CDR3 sequence: CASSLQGGEVYGYTF. Here the CDR3 DNA reads TGTGCCAGCAGTCTTCAGGGGGGCGAGGTCTATGGCTACACCTTC. This chain connects TRBV28 to TRBJ1-2; 7 bases map to TRBD1. This CDR3 region has 15 residues. Germline CDR1 is MDHEN and CDR2 is SYDVKM. V was pared by 5 bases and J by 4 bases, with 10 bases of the junction left unmatched.

Note on this clonotype: A read error may be the cause here, since a much bigger clone is one base away. This chain connects TRBV20-1 to TRBJ2-3; 9 bases line up with TRBD2. Per the germline V gene, CDR1 is DFQATT and CDR2 is SNEGSKA (reference sequence). The V gene end was trimmed by 1 base and the J gene end by 3 bases; junction bases not matched to a gene: 8. The CDR3 has 16 residues. In nucleotides, the CDR3 is TGCAGTGCTAGAGGTGGTGCGGGGGGGCAGACAGATACGCAGTATTTT. Translating gives CSARGGAGGQTDTQYF.